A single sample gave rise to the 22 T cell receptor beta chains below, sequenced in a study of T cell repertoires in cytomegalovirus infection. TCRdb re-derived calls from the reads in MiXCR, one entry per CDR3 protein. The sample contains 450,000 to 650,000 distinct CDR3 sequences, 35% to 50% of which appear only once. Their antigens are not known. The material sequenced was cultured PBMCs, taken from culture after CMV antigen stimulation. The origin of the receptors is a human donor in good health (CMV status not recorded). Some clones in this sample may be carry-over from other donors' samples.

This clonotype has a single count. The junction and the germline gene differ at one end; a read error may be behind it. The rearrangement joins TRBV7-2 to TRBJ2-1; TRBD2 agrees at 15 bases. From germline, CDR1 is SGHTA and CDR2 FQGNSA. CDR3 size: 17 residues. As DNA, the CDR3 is TGTGCCAACAGCGGCGGGGGGACTAGCGGGAGGCGGAATGAGCAGTTCTTC. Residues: CANSGGGTSGRRNEQFF.

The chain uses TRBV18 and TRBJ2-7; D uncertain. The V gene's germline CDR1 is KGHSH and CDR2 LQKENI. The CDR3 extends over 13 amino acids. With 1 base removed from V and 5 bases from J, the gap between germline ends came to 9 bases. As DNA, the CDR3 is TGTGCCAGCTCACCACTTAGATTGAACGAGCAGTACTTC. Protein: CASSPLRLNEQYF.

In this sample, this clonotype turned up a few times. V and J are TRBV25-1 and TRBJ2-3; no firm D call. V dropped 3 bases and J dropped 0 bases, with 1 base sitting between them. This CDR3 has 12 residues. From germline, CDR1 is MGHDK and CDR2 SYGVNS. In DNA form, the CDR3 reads TGTGCCAGCAGTGATAGCACAGATACGCAGTATTTT. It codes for CASSDSTDTQYF.

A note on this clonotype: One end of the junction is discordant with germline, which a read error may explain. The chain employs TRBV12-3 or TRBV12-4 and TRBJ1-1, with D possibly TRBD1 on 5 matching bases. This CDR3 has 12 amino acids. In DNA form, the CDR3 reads TGTGCCAGCAGTTTAACGGGACGAAGACCCCTCTTT. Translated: CASSLTGRRPLF.

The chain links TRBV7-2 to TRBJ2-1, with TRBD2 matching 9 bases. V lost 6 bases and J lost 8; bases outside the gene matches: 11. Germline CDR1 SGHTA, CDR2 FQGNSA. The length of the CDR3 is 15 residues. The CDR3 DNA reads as TGTGCCAGCAGGGTAGCGGGAGATGGTCTTTATGAGCAGTTCTTC. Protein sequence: CASRVAGDGLYEQFF.

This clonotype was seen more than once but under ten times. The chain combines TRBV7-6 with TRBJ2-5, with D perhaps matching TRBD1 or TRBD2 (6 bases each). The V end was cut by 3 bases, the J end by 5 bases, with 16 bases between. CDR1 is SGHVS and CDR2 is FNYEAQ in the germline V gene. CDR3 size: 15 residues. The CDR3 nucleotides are TGTGCCAGCAGCTTGGGGACGACGGGGGCGGAGACCCAGTACTTC. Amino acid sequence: CASSLGTTGAETQYF.

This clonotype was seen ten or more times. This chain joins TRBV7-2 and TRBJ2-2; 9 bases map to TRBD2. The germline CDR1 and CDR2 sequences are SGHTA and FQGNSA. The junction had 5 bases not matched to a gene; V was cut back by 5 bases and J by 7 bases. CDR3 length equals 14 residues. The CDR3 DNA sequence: TGTGCCAGCAGCCCGACTAGCGGAAACGGGGAGCTGTTTTTT. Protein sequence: CASSPTSGNGELFF.

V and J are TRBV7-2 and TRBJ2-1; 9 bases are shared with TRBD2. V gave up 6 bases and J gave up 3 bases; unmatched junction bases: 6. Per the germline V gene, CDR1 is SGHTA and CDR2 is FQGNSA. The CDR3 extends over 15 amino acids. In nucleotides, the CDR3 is TGTGCCAGCAGTTCTAGCGGGACTTACTACAATGAGCAGTTCTTC. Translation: CASSSSGTYYNEQFF.

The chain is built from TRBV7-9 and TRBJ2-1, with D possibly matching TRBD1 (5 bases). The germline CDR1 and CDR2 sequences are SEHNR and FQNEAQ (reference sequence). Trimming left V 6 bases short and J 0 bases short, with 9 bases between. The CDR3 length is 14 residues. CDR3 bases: TGTGCCAGCAGTTTTCAGGGCTCCTACAATGAGCAGTTCTTC. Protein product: CASSFQGSYNEQFF.

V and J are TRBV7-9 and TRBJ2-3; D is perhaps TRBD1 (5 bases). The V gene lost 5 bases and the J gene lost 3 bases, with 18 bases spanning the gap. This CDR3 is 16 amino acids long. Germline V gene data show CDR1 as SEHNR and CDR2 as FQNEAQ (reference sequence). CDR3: CASSNRGFDPTDTQYF. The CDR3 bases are TGTGCCAGCAGCAATAGGGGTTTTGATCCAACAGATACGCAGTATTTT.

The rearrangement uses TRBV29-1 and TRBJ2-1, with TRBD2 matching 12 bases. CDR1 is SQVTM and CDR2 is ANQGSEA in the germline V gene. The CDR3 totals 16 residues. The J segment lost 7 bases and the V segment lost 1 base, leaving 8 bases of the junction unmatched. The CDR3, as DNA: TGCAGCGTTGAAGGTGGGCTAGCGGGAGGGGAGAATGAGCAGTTCTTC. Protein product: CSVEGGLAGGENEQFF.

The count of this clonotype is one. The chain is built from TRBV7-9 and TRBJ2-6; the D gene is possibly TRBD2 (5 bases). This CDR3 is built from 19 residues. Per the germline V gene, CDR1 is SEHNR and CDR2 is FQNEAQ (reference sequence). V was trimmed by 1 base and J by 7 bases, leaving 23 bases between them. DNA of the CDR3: TGTGCCAGCAGCTTAGGGCGGGCAGTAGGATTATTTATTGCCAACGTCCTGACTTTC. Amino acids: CASSLGRAVGLFIANVLTF.

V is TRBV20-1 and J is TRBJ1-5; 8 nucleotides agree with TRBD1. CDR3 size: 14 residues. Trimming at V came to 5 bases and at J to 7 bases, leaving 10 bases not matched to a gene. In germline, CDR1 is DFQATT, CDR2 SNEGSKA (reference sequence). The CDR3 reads CSASDRVPWQPQHF. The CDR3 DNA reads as TGCAGTGCTTCGGACAGGGTCCCTTGGCAGCCCCAGCATTTT.

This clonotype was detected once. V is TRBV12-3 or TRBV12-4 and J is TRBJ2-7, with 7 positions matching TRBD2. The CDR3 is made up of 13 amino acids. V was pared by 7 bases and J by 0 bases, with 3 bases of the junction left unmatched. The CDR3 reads CASMLAVSYEQYF. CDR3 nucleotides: TGTGCCAGCATGCTAGCGGTCTCCTACGAGCAGTACTTC.

The CDR3 DNA is TGTGCCAGCAGCTCTCTACGGGTCACCGGGGAGCTGTTTTTT. The encoded protein is CASSSLRVTGELFF. The chain links TRBV7-8 to TRBJ2-2; no firm D call. Germline V gives CDR1 SGHVS, CDR2 FQNEAQ. V was pared by 4 bases and J by 4 bases, with 10 bases between. CDR3 length: 14 residues.

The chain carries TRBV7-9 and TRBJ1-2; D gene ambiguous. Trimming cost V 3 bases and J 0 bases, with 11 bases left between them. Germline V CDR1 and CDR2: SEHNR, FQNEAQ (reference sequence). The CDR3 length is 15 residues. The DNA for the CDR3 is TGTGCCAGCAGCTTTTACAGCGATTCTAACTATGGCTACACCTTC. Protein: CASSFYSDSNYGYTF.

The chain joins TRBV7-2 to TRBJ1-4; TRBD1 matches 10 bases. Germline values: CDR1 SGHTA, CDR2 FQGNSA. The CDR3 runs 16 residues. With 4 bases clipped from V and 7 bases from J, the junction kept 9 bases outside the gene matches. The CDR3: CASSWTPGQGTEKLFF. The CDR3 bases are TGTGCCAGCAGCTGGACGCCGGGACAGGGGACTGAAAAACTGTTTTTT. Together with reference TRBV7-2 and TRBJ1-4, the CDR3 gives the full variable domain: GAGVSQSPSNKVTEKGKDVELRCDPISGHTALYWYRQSLGQGLEFLIYFQGNSAPDKSGLPSDRFSAERTGGSVSTLTIQRTQQEDSAVYLCASSWTPGQGTEKLFFGSGTQLSVL.

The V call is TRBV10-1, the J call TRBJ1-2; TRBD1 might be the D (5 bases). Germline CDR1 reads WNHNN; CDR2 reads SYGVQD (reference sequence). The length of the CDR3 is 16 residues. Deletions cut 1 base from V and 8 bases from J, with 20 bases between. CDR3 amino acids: CASSEFISSGTGGYTF. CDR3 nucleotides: TGCGCCAGCAGTGAGTTCATATCTTCGGGGACCGGGGGCTACACCTTC.

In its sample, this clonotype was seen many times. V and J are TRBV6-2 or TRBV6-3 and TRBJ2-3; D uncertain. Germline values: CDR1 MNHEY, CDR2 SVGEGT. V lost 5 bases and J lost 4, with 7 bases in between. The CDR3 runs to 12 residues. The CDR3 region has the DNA TGTGCCAGCAGTACGTACTCAGATACGCAGTATTTT. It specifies CASSTYSDTQYF.

The CDR3 coding sequence is TGTGCCAGCAGTACCGACGGGGCTTTAGTGCCCCAGCATTTT. It encodes CASSTDGALVPQHF. The V call is TRBV27, the J call TRBJ1-5, with TRBD1 as a possible D gene (5 bases). The CDR3 runs 14 residues. Germline values: CDR1 MNHEY, CDR2 SMNVEV (reference sequence). Trimming removed 5 bases from V and 9 bases from J, with 17 bases in between.

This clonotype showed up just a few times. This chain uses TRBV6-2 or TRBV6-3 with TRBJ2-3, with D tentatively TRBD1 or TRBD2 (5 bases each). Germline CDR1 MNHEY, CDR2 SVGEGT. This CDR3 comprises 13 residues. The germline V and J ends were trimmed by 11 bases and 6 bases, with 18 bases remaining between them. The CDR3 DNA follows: TGTGCCGTCCGACGGGACCTCCCCGATACGCAGTATTTT. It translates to CAVRRDLPDTQYF.

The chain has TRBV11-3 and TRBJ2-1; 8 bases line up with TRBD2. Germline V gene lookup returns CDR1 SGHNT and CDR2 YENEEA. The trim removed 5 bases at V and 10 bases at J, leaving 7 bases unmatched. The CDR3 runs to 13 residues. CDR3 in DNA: TGTGCCAGCAGCCCAGCGGGAGTGGGAGAGCAGTTCTTC. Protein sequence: CASSPAGVGEQFF.